These 22 T cell receptor beta chains were all obtained from the same sample, sequenced in a study of T cells in localized non-small cell lung cancer (dated by TCRdb to between 2020 and 2021). The library was generated by the immunoSEQ multiplex PCR assay. Held by TCRdb, this immuneACCESS table contains in-frame sequences only and omits some clones. Under half of the omission traces to an unresolved V gene where checked; the cause of the rest is unknown. This sample is represented by about 3,500 clones; approximately 21% of them were singletons. About 5.5% of the sample is in the top ten clones. The sample here was lung tumor tissue, taken before any cancer treatment. The receptors originated from a female donor at least 60 years old with stage II lung adenocarcinoma.

This chain's CDR3 is CASSPLEGGAEETQYF. The CDR3, as DNA: TGTGCCAGCAGTCCCCTCGAAGGGGGCGCGGAGGAGACCCAGTACTTC. V and J are TRBV6-8 and TRBJ2-5; 7 bases are a match to TRBD1. The germline V gene has CDR1 MNHGY and CDR2 SAAAGT. The CDR3 spans 16 residues. Unmatched junction bases numbered 14, after V lost 5 bases and J lost 5 bases.

This clone turned up a few times. The J gene is TRBJ1-2, the V gene TRBV28; 7 bases line up with TRBD1. Germline values: CDR1 MDHEN, CDR2 SYDVKM. V trimming: 8 bases; J trimming: 4 bases; junction bases outside the gene matches: 16. The CDR3 runs to 16 residues. The CDR3 loop is CASLALDRDSSYGYTF. CDR3 in DNA: TGTGCCAGCCTCGCGCTCGACAGGGATAGTAGCTATGGCTACACCTTC.

In its sample, this clone was seen a few times. The chain employs TRBV7-2 and TRBJ1-5; a possible D gene is TRBD1 (5 bases). CDR1 and CDR2 from the germline V gene are SGHTA and FQGNSA. With 4 bases removed from V and 7 bases from J, the gap between germline ends came to 11 bases. This CDR3 contains 13 residues. CDR3 residues: CASSSQGNQPQHF. The DNA for the CDR3 is TGTGCCAGCAGCTCGCAGGGTAACCAGCCCCAGCATTTT. The entire variable domain, with the rest obtained from reference TRBV7-2 and TRBJ1-5, is as follows: GAGVSQSPSNKVTEKGKDVELRCDPISGHTALYWYRQSLGQGLEFLIYFQGNSAPDKSGLPSDRFSAERTGGSVSTLTIQRTQQEDSAVYLCASSSQGNQPQHFGDGTRLSIL.

This clone ranks as large. This chain links TRBV11-3 with TRBJ2-5; 9 bases are a match to TRBD1. This CDR3 has 14 amino acids. Germline assignment: CDR1 SGHNT and CDR2 YENEEA. With 5 bases clipped from V and 5 bases from J, the junction kept 6 bases outside the gene matches. CDR3 residues: CASSPRDRAETQYF. CDR3 DNA: TGTGCCAGCAGCCCCCGGGACAGGGCGGAGACCCAGTACTTC.

By share, this clone counts as medium-sized. The chain carries TRBV7-2 and TRBJ1-1; D remains ambiguous. This CDR3 comprises 13 residues. The V gene's germline CDR1 is SGHTA and CDR2 FQGNSA. Trimming took 3 bases from V and 4 from J, leaving 9 bases between them. CDR3 nucleotides: TGTGCCAGCAGCTTTGGTTTCGGCACTGAAGCTTTCTTT. Translation gives CASSFGFGTEAFF.

The J gene is TRBJ2-1, the V gene TRBV4-1; D not resolved. V lost 4 bases and J 7 bases, leaving 14 bases between the germline ends. The CDR3 is 14 residues long. In germline, CDR1 is MGHRA, CDR2 YSYEKL. CDR3: CASSRGTDFNEQFF. The CDR3 DNA is TGCGCCAGCAGCCGCGGAACAGACTTTAATGAGCAGTTCTTC.

The chain is built from TRBV30 and TRBJ1-4, with unresolved D. The V gene lost 0 bases and the J gene lost 8 bases, with 16 bases spanning the gap. This CDR3 contains 15 residues. Germline V CDR1 and CDR2: GTSNPN, SVGIG (reference sequence). The CDR3 nucleotides are TGTGCCTGGAGTGTAGGTAGGGCTGGTAACGAAAAACTGTTTTTT. This codes for CAWSVGRAGNEKLFF.

In this sample, this clone turned up a few times. The rearrangement links TRBV7-6 to TRBJ1-1, with TRBD1 identical over 9 bases. The germline V gene has CDR1 SGHVS and CDR2 FNYEAQ. V trimming: 4 bases; J trimming: 8 bases; junction bases outside the gene matches: 8. This CDR3 is built from 14 residues. CDR3: CASSWGQGTSEAFF. CDR3 coding DNA: TGTGCCAGCAGCTGGGGACAGGGAACCTCGGAAGCTTTCTTT.

The CDR3 is CASSLRGAEQYF. As DNA, the CDR3 is TGTGCCAGCAGTTTAAGGGGGGCCGAGCAGTACTTC. The rearrangement joins TRBV28 to TRBJ2-7, with D perhaps given as TRBD1 or TRBD2 (6 bases each). CDR1 MDHEN and CDR2 SYDVKM come from the germline V gene. CDR3 size: 12 residues. V gave up 2 bases and J gave up 6 bases, with 8 bases separating them.

The chain combines TRBV18 with TRBJ2-5; no clear D gene. This CDR3 is 13 amino acids long. From germline, CDR1 is KGHSH and CDR2 LQKENI. Trimming stripped 5 bases from V and 1 base from J, with 8 bases between. CDR3 nucleotides: TGTGCCAGCTCAAAAGAAAGCCAAGAGACCCAGTACTTC. Amino acid sequence: CASSKESQETQYF.

This clone is labeled medium-sized. V and J are TRBV11-3 and TRBJ2-2, with TRBD1 matching over 8 bases. Germline CDR1 and CDR2: SGHNT and YENEEA. V dropped 6 bases and J dropped 1; count of bases not matched to a gene: 4. The CDR3 runs to 15 residues. CDR3 residues: CASRSGTGNTGELFF. The CDR3 nucleotides are TGTGCCAGCAGATCCGGGACAGGGAACACCGGGGAGCTGTTTTTT.

This chain uses TRBV29-1 with TRBJ1-1; no clear D gene. Per germline, CDR1 SQVTM and CDR2 ANQGSEA. V lost 0 bases to trimming and J lost 1 base, with 15 bases between them. This CDR3 comprises 16 residues. The CDR3 DNA sequence: TGCAGCGTTGAAGATCCCCTCGGTGGGGAGAACACTGAAGCTTTCTTT. Its translation is CSVEDPLGGENTEAFF.

This chain joins TRBV11-3 and TRBJ2-3, with D possibly being TRBD2 (5 bases). The V end was cut by 3 bases, the J end by 1 base, with 17 bases between. CDR1 SGHNT and CDR2 YENEEA come from the germline V gene. This CDR3 region has 17 residues. This CDR3 reads CASSLFLSAGGTDTQYF. DNA for the CDR3: TGTGCCAGCAGCTTGTTTCTTTCGGCGGGTGGCACAGATACGCAGTATTTT.

The table lists this clone with a few counts. The chain combines TRBV11-3 with TRBJ2-1, with a weak D call TRBD1 (6 bases). This CDR3 comprises 14 residues. The V and J ends lost 3 bases and 5 bases respectively, with 11 bases between them. Germline CDR1 reads SGHNT; CDR2 reads YENEEA. CDR3 residues: CASSFEGDHNEQFF. CDR3 DNA sequence: TGTGCCAGCAGCTTTGAGGGGGATCACAATGAGCAGTTCTTC.

The chain carries TRBV30 and TRBJ1-5; no reliable D call. This CDR3 region has 12 residues. V was clipped by 2 bases and J by 5 bases, with 7 bases between them. Germline assignment: CDR1 GTSNPN and CDR2 SVGIG (reference sequence). The CDR3 coding sequence is TGTGCCTGGAGTATGGATGATCAGCCCCAGCATTTT. Its protein is CAWSMDDQPQHF. Full variable domain (outside the CDR3, taken from reference TRBV30 and TRBJ1-5): SQTIHQWPATLVQPVGSPLSLECTVEGTSNPNLYWYRQAAGRGLQLLFYSVGIGQISSEVPQNLSASRPQDRQFILSSKKLLLSDSGFYLCAWSMDDQPQHFGDGTRLSIL.

This chain uses TRBV6-8 with TRBJ2-4, with 15 bases fitting TRBD2. Germline V lookup: CDR1 MNHGY, CDR2 SAAAGT. Trimming at V came to 5 bases and at J to 4 bases, leaving 3 bases not matched to a gene. CDR3 size: 16 residues. The CDR3: CASSGTSGRTKNIQYF. CDR3 coding DNA: TGTGCCAGCAGTGGGACTAGCGGGAGGACTAAAAACATTCAGTACTTC.

By its share, this clone is medium-sized. The chain carries TRBV28 and TRBJ1-1, with 7 positions matching TRBD1. This CDR3 region has 13 residues. The germline V gene has CDR1 MDHEN and CDR2 SYDVKM. The V segment lost 5 bases and the J segment 14 bases; nucleotides outside the gene matches: 14. DNA of the CDR3: TGTGCCAGCAGTGACACGAACAGGGGCGGGCGGTTCTTT. As protein: CASSDTNRGGRFF.

This chain connects TRBV28 to TRBJ2-7, with a tentative D call TRBD2 (6 bases). With 2 bases removed from V and 2 bases from J, the gap between germline ends came to 16 bases. Germline V gene data show CDR1 as MDHEN and CDR2 as SYDVKM. This CDR3 comprises 16 residues. CDR3 region: CASSLMTSIATYEQYF. The CDR3 DNA reads TGTGCCAGCAGTTTAATGACTAGTATCGCGACCTACGAGCAGTACTTC.

This clone is medium-sized. The rearrangement joins TRBV11-3 to TRBJ1-1; TRBD1 is a possible D gene (5 bases). Trimming took off 3 bases at V and 3 bases at J, with 11 bases between the two ends. CDR3 length: 14 residues. The germline gives CDR1 SGHNT, CDR2 YENEEA. CDR3 in DNA: TGTGCCAGCAGCTTGGGGGGGGAGCACACTGAAGCTTTCTTT. This sequence encodes CASSLGGEHTEAFF.

This clone is medium-sized by share. V gene TRBV6-8 combines with J gene TRBJ1-2; maybe TRBD1 (5 bases). Trimming left V 8 bases short and J 0 bases short, with 10 bases between. Germline CDR1 and CDR2: MNHGY and SAAAGT. This CDR3 has 13 residues. The CDR3 is CASGTQPNYGYTF. The DNA for the CDR3 is TGTGCCAGCGGGACCCAGCCTAACTATGGCTACACCTTC.

The chain is built from TRBV10-1 and TRBJ2-2, with D tentatively TRBD2 (5 bases). CDR1 and CDR2 from the germline V gene are WNHNN and SYGVQD (reference sequence). The CDR3 spans 13 residues. Trimming shortened V by 2 bases and J by 6 bases, and 7 bases separated the two germline ends. The CDR3 sequence: CASSETGSGELFF. The CDR3 DNA reads as TGCGCCAGCAGTGAGACGGGATCCGGGGAGCTGTTTTTT.

This chain uses TRBV19 with TRBJ2-1; the D gene is possibly TRBD2 (6 bases). The CDR3 runs 17 residues. Trimming left V 6 bases short and J 6 bases short, with 24 bases between. CDR1 and CDR2 from the germline V gene are LNHDA and SQIVND (reference sequence). The CDR3 region is CASSLRLHGGVGNEQFF. CDR3 sequence (DNA): TGTGCCAGTAGCCTTCGGTTGCACGGGGGTGTAGGCAATGAGCAGTTCTTC.